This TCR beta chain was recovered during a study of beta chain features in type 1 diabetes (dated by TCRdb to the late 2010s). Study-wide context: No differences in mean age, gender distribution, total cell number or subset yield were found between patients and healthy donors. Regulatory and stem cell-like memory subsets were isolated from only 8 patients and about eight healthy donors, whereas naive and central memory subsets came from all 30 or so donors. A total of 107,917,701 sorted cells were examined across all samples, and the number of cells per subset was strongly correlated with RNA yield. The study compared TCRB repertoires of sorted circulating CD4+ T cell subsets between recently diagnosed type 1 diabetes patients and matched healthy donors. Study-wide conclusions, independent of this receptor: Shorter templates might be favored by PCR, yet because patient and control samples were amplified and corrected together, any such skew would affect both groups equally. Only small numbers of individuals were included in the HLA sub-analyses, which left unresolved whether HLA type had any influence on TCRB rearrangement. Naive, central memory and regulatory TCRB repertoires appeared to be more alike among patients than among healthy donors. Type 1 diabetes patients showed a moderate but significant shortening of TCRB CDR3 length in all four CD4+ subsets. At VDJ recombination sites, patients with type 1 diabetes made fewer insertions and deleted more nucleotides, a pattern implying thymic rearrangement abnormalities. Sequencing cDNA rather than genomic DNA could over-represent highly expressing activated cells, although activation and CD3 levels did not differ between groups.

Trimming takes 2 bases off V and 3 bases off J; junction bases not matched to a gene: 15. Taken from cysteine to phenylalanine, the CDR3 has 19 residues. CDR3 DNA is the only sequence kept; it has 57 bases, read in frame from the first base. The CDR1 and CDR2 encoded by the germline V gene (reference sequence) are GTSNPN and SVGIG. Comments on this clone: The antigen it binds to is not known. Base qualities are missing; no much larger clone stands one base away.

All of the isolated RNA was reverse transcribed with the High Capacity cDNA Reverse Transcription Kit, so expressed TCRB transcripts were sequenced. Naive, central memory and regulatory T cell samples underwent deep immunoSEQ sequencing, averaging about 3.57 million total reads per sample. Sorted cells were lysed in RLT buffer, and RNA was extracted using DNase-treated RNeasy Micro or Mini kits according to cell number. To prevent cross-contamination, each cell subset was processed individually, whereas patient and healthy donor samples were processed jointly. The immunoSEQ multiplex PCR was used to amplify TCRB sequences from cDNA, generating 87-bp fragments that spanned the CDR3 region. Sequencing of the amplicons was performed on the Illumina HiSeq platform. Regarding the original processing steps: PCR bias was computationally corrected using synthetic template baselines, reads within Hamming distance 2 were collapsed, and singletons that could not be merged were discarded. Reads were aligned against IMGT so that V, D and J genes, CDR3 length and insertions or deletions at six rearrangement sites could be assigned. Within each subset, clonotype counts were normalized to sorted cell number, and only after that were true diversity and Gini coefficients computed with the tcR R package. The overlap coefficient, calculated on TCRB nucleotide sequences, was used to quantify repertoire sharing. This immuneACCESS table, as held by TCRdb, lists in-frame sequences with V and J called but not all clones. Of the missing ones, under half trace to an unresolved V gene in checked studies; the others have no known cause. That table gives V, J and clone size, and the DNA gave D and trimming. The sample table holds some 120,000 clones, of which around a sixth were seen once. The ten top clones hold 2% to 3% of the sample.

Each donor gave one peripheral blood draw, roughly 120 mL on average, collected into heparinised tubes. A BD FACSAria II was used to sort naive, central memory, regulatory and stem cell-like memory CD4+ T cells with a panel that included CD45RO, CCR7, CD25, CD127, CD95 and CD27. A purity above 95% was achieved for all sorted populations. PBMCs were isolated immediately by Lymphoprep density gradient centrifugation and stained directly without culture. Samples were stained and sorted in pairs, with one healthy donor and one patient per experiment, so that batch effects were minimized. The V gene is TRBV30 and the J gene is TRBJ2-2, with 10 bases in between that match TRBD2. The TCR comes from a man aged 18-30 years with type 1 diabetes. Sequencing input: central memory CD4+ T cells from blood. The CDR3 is CAWSPKPSGTSAYTGELFF. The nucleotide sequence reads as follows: TGTGCCTGGAGTCCGAAACCTTCCGGGACTAGCGCCTACACCGGGGAGCTGTTTTTT. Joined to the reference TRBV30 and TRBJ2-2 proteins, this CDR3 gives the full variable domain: SQTIHQWPATLVQPVGSPLSLECTVEGTSNPNLYWYRQAAGRGLQLLFYSVGIGQISSEVPQNLSASRPQDRQFILSSKKLLLSDSGFYLCAWSPKPSGTSAYTGELFFGEGSRLTVL.